This TCR beta chain was profiled in a study of shared clonotypes between healthy human individuals. At the level of the study: The people who gave samples were a couple of women and a few men aged 18 to 49.

The sample holds one count of this clone. The sequencing of unsorted PBMC DNA took place on ten immunoSEQ deep assay plates. Here immunoSEQ multiplex PCR was the method, and the copy in TCRdb shows in-frame clones only, minus some. The sample consists of roughly 490,000 clones, 79% of them appearing once. Germline-derived CDR1 and CDR2 are SGHTA and FQGNSA. Trimming took 4 bases from V and 1 from J; bases not matched to a gene: 3. The CDR3 totals 14 residues. This clonotype originated in a woman aged 40 to 55 in good health. Some clones in this sample may be carry-over from other donors' samples. Sequencing input: PBMCs. This chain links TRBV7-2 with TRBJ2-5; 7 bases are shared with TRBD1. CDR3 residues: CASSSRQGQETQYF. In nucleotides, the CDR3 is TGTGCCAGCAGCTCCAGACAGGGCCAAGAGACCCAGTACTTC.